Below are 5 T cell receptor beta chains sequenced from a single sample in a study of control samples from healthy donors and cancer patients. Data came from immunoSEQ multiplex PCR; TCRdb stores just in-frame clones and leaves some out. This table has some 120,000 clones, more than 80% appearing once. The sequenced material came from blood. These receptors were obtained from a man in his late teens or twenties in good health.

The rearrangement joins TRBV27 to TRBJ2-1, with TRBD1 matching 8 bases. The CDR3 extends over 12 amino acids. V gave up 2 bases and J gave up 15 bases; unmatched junction bases: 6. The V gene's germline CDR1 is MNHEY and CDR2 SMNVEV (reference sequence). The DNA of the CDR3 is TGTGCCAGCAGTTTAGACGGACAGGGATGGTTCTTC. Translating gives CASSLDGQGWFF.

This clone was seen only once. This sequence joins TRBV4-3 and TRBJ1-4; 8 bases fit TRBD1. Germline V gene sequence: CDR1 LGHNA, CDR2 YSLEER. The CDR3 spans 15 residues. V was pared by 3 bases and J by 7 bases, with 7 bases of the junction left unmatched. CDR3 sequence reads: CASSHDTGTGEKLFF. CDR3 bases: TGCGCCAGCAGCCATGACACCGGGACAGGTGAAAAACTGTTTTTT.

For this clone: Other DNA sequences from this sample encode an identical CDR3 as well. This chain connects TRBV6-5 to TRBJ1-1; the D gene is possibly TRBD1 (5 bases). Germline CDR1 reads MNHEY; CDR2 reads SVGAGI. Trimming cost V 0 bases and J 4 bases, with 6 bases left between them. CDR3 length equals 13 residues. The CDR3 protein is CASSYSGGTEAFF. CDR3 DNA: TGTGCCAGCAGTTACTCTGGGGGCACTGAAGCTTTCTTT.

The chain joins TRBV5-1 to TRBJ1-1, with unresolved D. CDR1 and CDR2 (germline): SGHRS, YFSETQ. There are 14 residues in the CDR3. Between the trimmed V and J ends, which lost 0 bases and 1 base, there was a span of 7 bases. The CDR3 sequence: CASSLAGQNTEAFF. DNA of the CDR3: TGCGCCAGCAGCTTGGCCGGGCAGAACACTGAAGCTTTCTTT.

This clone was counted between two and nine times. This rearrangement joins TRBV5-8 to TRBJ2-1, with D tentatively TRBD1 (5 bases). The CDR3 length is 14 residues. The germline gives CDR1 SGHTS, CDR2 YDEGEE. Trimming stripped 0 bases from V and 6 bases from J, with 10 bases between. This CDR3 is CASSLEGAVNEQFF. For the CDR3, the DNA is TGTGCCAGCAGCTTGGAAGGGGCAGTCAATGAGCAGTTCTTC.